This T cell receptor (beta chain) was recorded in a study of blood T cell repertoires in COVID-19. The overall study: Sample material is recorded as cDNA or gDNA derived from T cells, B-cell-depleted T cells, or PBMCs.

This clone was observed once. CDR3 length: 11 residues. V lost 6 bases and J lost 9, with 12 bases in between. Germline CDR1 reads DFQATT; CDR2 reads SNEGSKA (reference sequence). The Seattle patients joined while their infection was active and were tracked longitudinally afterward. How the authors handled the data: Quantification of nucleated cells was approximated via reference gene primer amplification. Measured with immunoSEQ multiplex PCR; TCRdb has only the in-frame clones, and not every one. That table supplies the V and J calls and clone size; D and trimming were determined from the DNA. The sample has 150,000 or so clones, 87% seen once.

The sample was peripheral blood. This chain joins TRBV20-1 and TRBJ2-1; the D gene is possibly TRBD1 (6 bases). The TCR was taken from a woman in her 70s with COVID-19, enrolled during active disease. In DNA form, the CDR3 reads TGCAGTGCGTACAGGGTGGCTGAGCAGTTCTTC. Translation gives CSAYRVAEQFF.